The present TCR beta chain was sequenced within a study of early T cells in non-severe SARS-CoV-2 infection. This clonotype was observed at least ten times. MiXCR, applied by TCRdb to the 5' RACE reads, yields one record per CDR3 protein. The table shows 45,000 to 70,000 distinct CDR3 sequences, with 11% occurring only once. Germline values: CDR1 DFQATT, CDR2 SNEGSKA (reference sequence). This CDR3 spans 12 amino acids. The material sequenced was whole blood. The receptor comes from an adult who was a healthcare worker with PCR-confirmed SARS-CoV-2 infection or an uninfected control (not recorded which). This rearrangement joins TRBV20-1 to TRBJ1-2; possible D gene TRBD1, 6 bases. The CDR3 protein is CTTPPGADGYTF. As DNA, the CDR3 is TGCACCACACCCCCGGGGGCGGATGGCTACACCTTC.